One and the same sample provided the 27 T cell receptor beta chains below, sequenced in a study of memory CD4+ T cells and cytomegalovirus serostatus. TCRdb keeps only in-frame clones here, not all; method: immunoSEQ multiplex PCR. This sample has over 35,000 clones, with just under 80% found just once. The sort gate was single viable CD3+CD4+CD8-CD45RO+ cells for memory CD4+ T cells. Material: memory CD4+ T cells from blood. These receptors originate from an adult in good health and CMV-seronegative.

The chain joins TRBV11-2 to TRBJ2-7; D is undetermined. V gave up 1 base and J gave up 3 bases, with 10 bases separating them. The CDR3 totals 14 residues. The germline gives CDR1 SGHAT, CDR2 FQNNGV. CDR3 DNA: TGTGCCAGCAGCTTAGGGGGAAATAACTACGAGCAGTACTTC. It specifies CASSLGGNNYEQYF. Full variable domain (missing parts from reference TRBV11-2 and TRBJ2-7): EAGVAQSPRYKIIEKRQSVAFWCNPISGHATLYWYQQILGQGPKLLIQFQNNGVVDDSQLPKDRFSAERLKGVDSTLKIQPAKLEDSAVYLCASSLGGNNYEQYFGPGTRLTVT.

This clone was recorded only once. The chain recombines TRBV4-3 with TRBJ2-4; either TRBD1 or TRBD2 may fit D (5 bases each). Germline V gives CDR1 LGHNA, CDR2 YSLEER. The CDR3 length is 15 residues. Trimming took 4 bases from V and 6 from J, leaving 16 bases between them. The CDR3 DNA reads as TGCGCCAGCAGCCTTCAGGGCAGCGGACTAAACATTCAGTACTTC. Translated, it gives CASSLQGSGLNIQYF.

The chain couples TRBV6-5 to TRBJ1-1; D is ambiguous. Germline V gene lookup returns CDR1 MNHEY and CDR2 SVGAGI. V was cut by 6 bases and J by 0 bases, with 8 bases left in between. The CDR3 loop spans 13 amino acids. The CDR3 DNA reads as TGTGCCAGCAGGACACACATGAACACTGAAGCTTTCTTT. This translates into CASRTHMNTEAFF.

This sequence joins TRBV7-2 and TRBJ1-5; the match to TRBD1 covers 10 bases. CDR1 and CDR2 (germline): SGHTA, FQGNSA. The CDR3 has 16 amino acids. V dropped 1 base and J dropped 4; count of bases not matched to a gene: 4. This CDR3 is CASSLGDRGINQPQHF. The CDR3 DNA reads TGTGCCAGCAGCTTAGGGGACAGGGGAATAAATCAGCCCCAGCATTTT.

This clone was seen only a few times. The V call is TRBV30, the J call TRBJ2-2, with 8 bases fitting TRBD1. The V gene end was trimmed by 7 bases and the J gene end by 9 bases; junction bases not matched to a gene: 10. Germline V gene data show CDR1 as GTSNPN and CDR2 as SVGIG (reference sequence). This CDR3 has 13 residues. The CDR3 region has the DNA TGTGCCTCCCCGGGCCCAGGGGGCCGGGAGCTGTTTTTT. This gives the protein CASPGPGGRELFF.

The V gene is TRBV28, the J gene TRBJ1-5; 7 nucleotides match TRBD1. Germline assignment: CDR1 MDHEN and CDR2 SYDVKM. The CDR3 runs to 15 residues. The V gene end was trimmed by 6 bases and the J gene end by 6 bases; junction bases not matched to a gene: 11. The CDR3 DNA is TGTGCCAGCAGCCCCTCAGGGGGACCGCCTCAGCCCCAGCATTTT. Protein product: CASSPSGGPPQPQHF.

This rearrangement joins TRBV4-1 to TRBJ1-6; D remains ambiguous. Germline assignment: CDR1 MGHRA and CDR2 YSYEKL. The CDR3 loop spans 18 amino acids. Trimming pared 0 bases from V and 6 bases from J, leaving 18 bases between. The chain's CDR3 is CASSQERSRPVLNSPLHF. CDR3 bases: TGCGCCAGCAGCCAAGAAAGAAGTCGGCCAGTCCTTAATTCACCCCTCCACTTT.

This clone has only a few counts. The chain links TRBV5-6 to TRBJ2-7, with a possible D match to TRBD1 (7 bases). V lost 3 bases and J 0 bases, leaving 10 bases between the germline ends. CDR1 and CDR2 (germline): SGHDT, YYEEEE. The CDR3 totals 14 residues. Here the CDR3 reads CASSWGDSSYEQYF. CDR3 sequence (DNA): TGTGCCAGCAGCTGGGGGGACAGCTCCTACGAGCAGTACTTC.

This clone was observed a single time. The CDR3 is CASSQDLYEQYF. The DNA for the CDR3 is TGTGCCAGCAGTCAAGACCTATACGAGCAGTACTTC. This chain joins TRBV28 and TRBJ2-7; D remains ambiguous. Germline V gene data show CDR1 as MDHEN and CDR2 as SYDVKM. Deletions cut 5 bases from V and 4 bases from J, with 9 bases between. The CDR3 spans 12 residues.

This chain links TRBV19 with TRBJ2-5, with 11 bases identical to TRBD2. From germline, CDR1 is LNHDA and CDR2 SQIVND (reference sequence). With V trimmed by 5 bases and J by 4 bases, 3 bases remained unmatched. The CDR3 totals 14 residues. CDR3 in DNA: TGTGCCAGTAGTGTAACTAGCGGGGGAGAGACCCAGTACTTC. This sequence encodes CASSVTSGGETQYF.

This chain connects TRBV15 to TRBJ1-3; D unclear. There are 14 residues in the CDR3. With 5 bases removed from V and 0 bases from J, the gap between germline ends came to 8 bases. In germline, CDR1 is LNHNV, CDR2 YYDKDF (reference sequence). Here the CDR3 DNA reads TGTGCCACCAGCGCGAGCTACTCTGGAAACACCATATATTTT. This gives the protein CATSASYSGNTIYF.

The table lists this clone with a count of one. The rearrangement links TRBV7-9 to TRBJ2-4; maybe TRBD2 (5 bases). Germline V lookup: CDR1 SEHNR, CDR2 FQNEAQ (reference sequence). The CDR3 extends over 12 amino acids. With 5 bases removed from V and 8 bases from J, the gap between germline ends came to 10 bases. The CDR3 bases are TGTGCCAGCAGCCAGGACGGGGACATTCAGTACTTC. Translating gives CASSQDGDIQYF. The whole variable domain, filled in from reference TRBV7-9 and TRBJ2-4, reads DTGVSQNPRHKITKRGQNVTFRCDPISEHNRLYWYRQTLGQGPEFLTYFQNEAQLEKSRLLSDRFSAERPKGSFSTLEIQRTEQGDSAMYLCASSQDGDIQYFGAGTRLSVL.

There are a few counts of this clone. The chain joins TRBV4-2 to TRBJ1-1, with D uncertain. The CDR3 is 14 residues long. From germline, CDR1 is LGHNA and CDR2 YNFKEQ. V was clipped by 4 bases and J by 1 base, with 10 bases between them. CDR3 region: CASSLDGKNTEAFF. The CDR3 DNA follows: TGTGCCAGCAGCCTCGACGGAAAGAACACTGAAGCTTTCTTT.

The genes are TRBV10-3 and TRBJ1-5; D remains ambiguous. The V end lost 6 bases, the J end lost 0 bases, and 9 bases lay between the germline ends. Germline values: CDR1 ENHRY, CDR2 SYGVKD. The CDR3 covers 14 residues. CDR3 residues: CAIRAEYSNQPQHF. Here the CDR3 DNA reads TGTGCCATCAGGGCAGAATATAGCAATCAGCCCCAGCATTTT.

The chain combines TRBV19 with TRBJ2-5; 9 bases line up with TRBD1. Germline V gene data show CDR1 as LNHDA and CDR2 as SQIVND (reference sequence). The length of the CDR3 is 14 residues. The ends lost 5 bases at V and 5 bases at J; junction bases unmatched: 6. The CDR3 DNA is TGTGCCAGTAGTCTAGGAACAGGGGGCGAGACCCAGTACTTC. It encodes CASSLGTGGETQYF.

This sequence joins TRBV7-3 and TRBJ2-5; D is unresolved. The germline V and J ends were trimmed by 1 base and 2 bases, with 8 bases remaining between them. Germline loops: CDR1 SGHTA, CDR2 FQGTGA. The CDR3 runs 14 residues. The CDR3 sequence: CASSLNAFQETQYF. The CDR3 nucleotides read TGTGCCAGCAGCTTAAATGCATTTCAAGAGACCCAGTACTTC.

The chain uses TRBV11-2 and TRBJ2-3, with TRBD2 identical over 8 bases. This CDR3 comprises 15 residues. After removal of 3 bases from V and 8 bases from J, the junction contained 10 bases not matched to a gene. The germline V gene encodes CDR1 SGHAT and CDR2 FQNNGV. The DNA for the CDR3 is TGTGCCAGCAGCTTTAGCTCCGGGGGGGGCAGTACGCAGTATTTT. This gives the protein CASSFSSGGGSTQYF.

V and J are TRBV4-2 and TRBJ1-1, with 8 positions matching TRBD1. CDR1 is LGHNA, CDR2 YNFKEQ, per germline. The V and J ends lost 1 base and 2 bases, in that order; junction bases with no gene match: 9. The CDR3 contains 17 residues. In DNA form, the CDR3 reads TGTGCCAGCAGCCAAGGGTCAGGGGGCCAAATAAACACTGAAGCTTTCTTT. Translating it yields CASSQGSGGQINTEAFF.

The V call is TRBV29-1, the J call TRBJ2-1; weak D call: TRBD2 (5 bases). Germline loops: CDR1 SQVTM, CDR2 ANQGSEA. The CDR3 consists of 14 residues. V dropped 0 bases and J dropped 2 bases, with 8 bases sitting between them. The CDR3 bases are TGCAGCGTTGAAGATCCGGGGACCTACAATGAGCAGTTCTTC. It codes for CSVEDPGTYNEQFF.

DNA for the CDR3: TGTGCCAGCAGCTTATCCGGGATCGGGGGCACCGGGGAGCTGTTTTTT. Translated: CASSLSGIGGTGELFF. The chain recombines TRBV7-6 with TRBJ2-2, with a tentative D call TRBD2 (6 bases). CDR3 size: 16 residues. Germline CDR1 SGHVS, CDR2 FNYEAQ. V lost 2 bases, J lost 4 bases, and 14 bases lay in between.

This chain connects TRBV7-9 to TRBJ2-2; tentatively, D is TRBD1 or TRBD2 (6 bases each). The CDR3 has 16 amino acids. The germline V gene encodes CDR1 SEHNR and CDR2 FQNEAQ (reference sequence). V was cut by 3 bases and J by 2 bases, with 13 bases left in between. CDR3 sequence: CASSFGRGANTGELFF. CDR3 in DNA: TGTGCCAGCAGCTTCGGAAGGGGGGCCAACACCGGGGAGCTGTTTTTT. Combining the CDR3 with reference TRBV7-9 and TRBJ2-2 gives the whole variable domain DTGVSQNPRHKITKRGQNVTFRCDPISEHNRLYWYRQTLGQGPEFLTYFQNEAQLEKSRLLSDRFSAERPKGSFSTLEIQRTEQGDSAMYLCASSFGRGANTGELFFGEGSRLTVL.

V and J are TRBV29-1 and TRBJ1-1, with TRBD1 identical over 10 bases. Germline lookup yields CDR1 SQVTM and CDR2 ANQGSEA. The CDR3 loop spans 14 amino acids. The V gene end was trimmed by 7 bases and the J gene end by 0 bases; junction bases not matched to a gene: 5. DNA of the CDR3: TGCAGCGCCTTCGGACAGGGGGTGAACACTGAAGCTTTCTTT. Its translation is CSAFGQGVNTEAFF.

V and J are TRBV4-2 and TRBJ2-5; D unresolved. Germline V gene data show CDR1 as LGHNA and CDR2 as YNFKEQ. There are 12 residues in the CDR3. Trimming pared 3 bases from V and 9 bases from J, leaving 11 bases between. CDR3 region: CASSHPSEAQYF. The DNA of the CDR3 is TGTGCCAGCAGCCATCCCTCCGAGGCCCAGTACTTC.

The V gene is TRBV6-1, the J gene TRBJ1-2; no clear D gene. Germline V gene data show CDR1 as MNHNS and CDR2 as SASEGT. This CDR3 region has 15 residues. The ends were cut back, 7 bases at V and 0 bases at J, with 15 bases in the middle. CDR3 protein: CASTPPRASNYGYTF. CDR3 nucleotide sequence: TGTGCCAGCACCCCCCCCCGAGCATCTAACTATGGCTACACCTTC.

This sequence joins TRBV30 and TRBJ1-6; D might be TRBD1 (6 bases). V was shortened by 0 bases and J by 0 bases, with 12 bases between the two germline ends. In germline, CDR1 is GTSNPN, CDR2 SVGIG (reference sequence). CDR3 length: 17 residues. The CDR3 sequence is CAWSVRGGGSYNSPLHF. The DNA for the CDR3 is TGTGCCTGGAGTGTACGAGGAGGGGGCTCCTATAATTCACCCCTCCACTTT.

The rearrangement uses TRBV7-9 and TRBJ2-5; 7 bases agree with TRBD1. J was trimmed by 3 bases and V by 5 bases; bases with no gene match: 6. Germline V gives CDR1 SEHNR, CDR2 FQNEAQ (reference sequence). The length of the CDR3 is 14 residues. The CDR3, as DNA: TGTGCCAGCAGCCCTGGGACAGCGAAAGAGACCCAGTACTTC. Translating gives CASSPGTAKETQYF.

This chain links TRBV11-3 with TRBJ2-5; D might be TRBD2 (5 bases). This CDR3 has 13 amino acids. From germline, CDR1 is SGHNT and CDR2 YENEEA. V was shortened by 5 bases and J by 5 bases, with 12 bases between the two germline ends. CDR3 nucleotides: TGTGCCAGCAGCCCTTTCCGCGGGGAGACCCAGTACTTC. As protein: CASSPFRGETQYF.